The 25 T cell receptor beta chains in this list originate from one sample, sequenced in a study of prognosis after radiotherapy for stage I lung cancer. Two-round multiplex PCR amplified TCR beta CDR3 from genomic DNA. With primers specific to each TRBV and TRBJ gene, the first-round PCR was performed. TCRdb re-derived calls from the multiplex PCR reads in MiXCR, one entry per CDR3 protein. The sample shows around 16,000 distinct CDR3 sequences, 35% to 45% of them seen only once. This specimen consisted of PBMCs, obtained before or after stereotactic body radiation therapy (not recorded which). The receptors were gathered from a donor over 45 with non-small cell lung cancer.

A word on this clonotype: This is likely an artifact of a read error, given a far larger clone one base away. The V call is TRBV2, the J call TRBJ2-1; maybe TRBD2 (6 bases). The CDR3 runs 14 residues. Germline assignment: CDR1 SNHLY and CDR2 FYNNEI. Trimming pared 4 bases from V and 15 bases from J, leaving 22 bases between. CDR3 nucleotides: TGTGCCAGCAGTGGTAGAGGTAGCGGTCCGGCCCGGTTCTTC. It is translated as CASSGRGSGPARFF.

V and J are TRBV5-1 and TRBJ1-2; D is possibly TRBD1 (5 bases). This CDR3 contains 14 residues. The germline CDR1 and CDR2 sequences are SGHRS and YFSETQ. Deletions cut 5 bases from V and 7 bases from J, with 18 bases between. The DNA of the CDR3 is TGCGCCAGCAGATCTACAGGTGCGGCGGGTGGCTACACCTTC. It is translated as CASRSTGAAGGYTF. Drawing the rest from reference TRBV5-1 and TRBJ1-2, the complete variable domain is KAGVTQTPRYLIKTRGQQVTLSCSPISGHRSVSWYQQTPGQGLQFLFEYFSETQRNKGNFPGRFSGRQFSNSRSEMNVSTLELGDSALYLCASRSTGAAGGYTFGSGTRLTVV.

The sample holds many counts of this clonotype. V gene TRBV6-1 combines with J gene TRBJ2-4, with D unclear. This CDR3 is built from 14 residues. Germline V gives CDR1 MNHNS, CDR2 SASEGT. The germline V and J ends were trimmed by 3 bases and 0 bases, with 6 bases remaining between them. The CDR3 region has the DNA TGTGCCAGCAGTGATTTCCTAGCCAAAAACATTCAGTACTTC. Translation gives CASSDFLAKNIQYF.

This clonotype has ten or more counts. This chain connects TRBV20-1 to TRBJ1-1; 8 bases map to TRBD1. The CDR3 contains 15 residues. Germline loops: CDR1 DFQATT, CDR2 SNEGSKA (reference sequence). Trimming cost V 3 bases and J 3 bases; bases outside gene matches: 9. The CDR3 DNA reads as TGCAGTGCTAGGGGGGCAGGGGGCTTGGACACTGAAGCTTTCTTT. Its protein is CSARGAGGLDTEAFF.

This clonotype was observed at least ten times. CDR3 sequence: CATSRDQQAQGYGYTF. CDR3 DNA sequence: TGTGCCACCAGCAGAGATCAGCAGGCCCAAGGGTATGGCTACACCTTC. The chain carries TRBV15 and TRBJ1-2; unclear D gene. V dropped 0 bases and J dropped 5 bases, with 16 bases sitting between them. Germline V lookup: CDR1 LNHNV, CDR2 YYDKDF (reference sequence). The CDR3 totals 16 residues.

This clonotype has at least ten counts. The chain carries TRBV4-1 and TRBJ1-2, with D uncertain. From germline, CDR1 is MGHRA and CDR2 YSYEKL. The CDR3 is 14 amino acids. The germline V and J ends were trimmed by 4 bases and 4 bases, with 13 bases remaining between them. CDR3 residues: CASSPTVPPYGYTF. Here the CDR3 DNA reads TGCGCCAGCAGCCCCACCGTCCCCCCCTATGGCTACACCTTC.

In its sample, this clonotype is medium-sized (0.01 to 0.1%). V and J are TRBV5-1 and TRBJ1-3; a possible D gene is TRBD1 (5 bases). Deletions cut 4 bases from V and 14 bases from J, with 19 bases between. The CDR3 runs to 13 residues. The germline CDR1 and CDR2 sequences are SGHRS and YFSETQ. CDR3 in amino acids: CASSPGGGQPVYF. The CDR3 coding sequence is TGCGCCAGCAGCCCCGGTGGAGGACAACCGGTATATTTT.

This clonotype is classed as medium-sized. V is TRBV15 and J is TRBJ2-7; D is unresolved. Trimming took 1 base from V and 4 from J, leaving 11 bases between them. CDR1 and CDR2 (germline): LNHNV, YYDKDF (reference sequence). This CDR3 region has 14 residues. CDR3 in DNA: TGTGCCACCAGCAGAGCGGACCTTAGGTACGAGCAGTACTTC. Amino acid sequence: CATSRADLRYEQYF.

This clonotype was counted ten times or more. The chain combines TRBV27 with TRBJ2-1; 7 bases line up with TRBD2. CDR1 is MNHEY, CDR2 SMNVEV, per germline (reference sequence). This CDR3 spans 14 amino acids. The trim removed 10 bases at V and 4 bases at J, leaving 10 bases unmatched. The chain's CDR3 is CATAGGGTYNEQFF. The CDR3, as DNA: TGTGCCACTGCTGGGGGGGGGACGTACAATGAGCAGTTCTTC.

This clonotype was seen many times. The J gene is TRBJ1-1, the V gene TRBV6-1; 7 bases are shared with TRBD1. Germline CDR1 and CDR2: MNHNS and SASEGT. V lost 7 bases to trimming and J lost 1 base; unmatched junction nucleotides: 12. CDR3 size: 16 residues. This chain's CDR3 is CASTSNPGGKNTEAFF. CDR3 coding DNA: TGTGCCAGCACCTCTAATCCAGGGGGTAAGAACACTGAAGCTTTCTTT.

As regards this clonotype: Given a far larger clone just one base away, this is likely a sequencing read error. This chain joins TRBV6-8 and TRBJ2-7, with TRBD2 identical over 9 bases. Germline CDR1 MNHGY, CDR2 SAAAGT. The CDR3 is made up of 14 amino acids. This CDR3 is CASKGREGAYDQYF. The DNA for the CDR3 is TGTGCCAGCAAGGGGCGGGAGGGCGCCTACGATCAGTACTTC.

Ten or more counts support this clonotype. V is TRBV5-1 and J is TRBJ1-1, with D hard to call. The germline V and J ends were trimmed by 2 bases and 4 bases, with 15 bases remaining between them. CDR3 length equals 15 residues. The germline V gene encodes CDR1 SGHRS and CDR2 YFSETQ. CDR3 DNA: TGCGCCAGCAGCTTCAGTGCAGAGTCATCCACTGAAGCTTTCTTT. Residues: CASSFSAESSTEAFF.

On this clonotype: Since a far larger clone is one base different, this is likely a read error. CDR3 coding DNA: TGCGCCAGCAGCTTGGCGGCCAGTCTCTACAATGAGCAGTACTTC. Encoded protein: CASSLAASLYNEQYF. J is TRBJ2-7 and V is TRBV5-1; D is uncertain. Between the trimmed V and J ends, which lost 0 bases and 7 bases, there was a span of 17 bases. CDR1 and CDR2 (germline): SGHRS, YFSETQ. CDR3 size: 15 residues.

The sample holds many counts of this clonotype. The chain links TRBV9 to TRBJ1-3, with 9 bases fitting TRBD1. The CDR3 is 17 residues long. V was clipped by 0 bases and J by 4 bases; unmatched bases: 8. Germline CDR1 SGDLS, CDR2 YYNGEE. The CDR3 DNA is TGTGCCAGCAGCGTAGGAACAGGGGGCCGGGGGGGAAACACCATATATTTT. As protein: CASSVGTGGRGGNTIYF.

The table lists this clonotype with many counts. The chain recombines TRBV2 with TRBJ1-2, with D possibly TRBD1 on 5 matching bases. Germline V gene data show CDR1 as SNHLY and CDR2 as FYNNEI. Trimming shortened V by 0 bases and J by 10 bases, and 15 bases separated the two germline ends. The CDR3 has 14 amino acids. CDR3 region: CASSEAQDWGLYTF. DNA for the CDR3: TGTGCCAGCAGTGAAGCGCAGGATTGGGGACTCTACACCTTC. Full variable domain (missing parts from reference TRBV2 and TRBJ1-2): EPEVTQTPSHQVTQMGQEVILRCVPISNHLYFYWYRQILGQKVEFLVSFYNNEISEKSEIFDDQFSVERPDGSNFTLKIRSTKLEDSAMYFCASSEAQDWGLYTFGSGTRLTVV.

This clonotype was picked up many times. J is TRBJ2-1 and V is TRBV5-1; D call uncertain. The germline V and J ends were trimmed by 0 bases and 6 bases, with 10 bases remaining between them. CDR3 length: 14 residues. Germline CDR1 reads SGHRS; CDR2 reads YFSETQ. Here the CDR3 reads CASSLAPSPNEQFF. DNA for the CDR3: TGCGCCAGCAGCTTGGCCCCTTCCCCCAATGAGCAGTTCTTC.

Note on this clonotype: One base away lies a much larger clone, so this may be a sequencing read error. The rearrangement links TRBV14 to TRBJ2-5, with D perhaps matching TRBD1 (6 bases). The CDR3 is 15 residues long. Germline V lookup: CDR1 SGHDN, CDR2 FVKESK. The CDR3 DNA is TGTGCCAGCAGCCAAATACAGGGTTTCGGCGAGATCCAGTACTTC. It codes for CASSQIQGFGEIQYF.

This clonotype was detected many times. The chain employs TRBV24-1 and TRBJ2-1; 14 nucleotides match TRBD2. The CDR3 has 17 residues. With V trimmed by 3 bases and J by 4 bases, 4 bases remained unmatched. The germline V gene encodes CDR1 KGHDR and CDR2 SFDVKD. Written as DNA, the CDR3 is TGTGCCACCAGTGATCCGACTAGCGGGAGGGATTACAATGAGCAGTTCTTC. As protein: CATSDPTSGRDYNEQFF.

In regard to this clonotype: It differs at one base from a far larger clone, so likely a read error. This chain uses TRBV6-8 with TRBJ2-2; D is ambiguous. This CDR3 has 13 amino acids. The germline V gene has CDR1 MNHGY and CDR2 SAAAGT. The CDR3 bases are TGTTCCAGCAGTTACGGTCTAACCGGGGAGCTGTTTTTT. It specifies CSSSYGLTGELFF.

The rearrangement links TRBV27 to TRBJ2-7; tentatively, D is TRBD1 (5 bases). The length of the CDR3 is 15 residues. Trimming left V 3 bases short and J 3 bases short, with 15 bases between. Germline-derived CDR1 and CDR2 are MNHEY and SMNVEV (reference sequence). CDR3 region: CASSFSQGLVYEQYF. In DNA, the CDR3 is TGTGCCAGCAGTTTTTCGCAGGGCTTGGTCTACGAGCAGTACTTC.

For this clonotype: A much larger clone differs from this one at a single base, so this may be a read error. The chain uses TRBV20-1 and TRBJ1-4; D perhaps matches TRBD1 (5 bases). Trimming took 8 bases from V and 8 from J, leaving 15 bases between them. The germline CDR1 and CDR2 sequences are DFQATT and SNEGSKA (reference sequence). CDR3 length equals 12 residues. The DNA of the CDR3 is TGCAGTCCTTACTGGGGGTTAGAAAAACTGTTTTTT. It is translated as CSPYWGLEKLFF.

This chain uses TRBV7-9 with TRBJ2-1, with 10 bases matching TRBD2. The V gene end was trimmed by 0 bases and the J gene end by 9 bases; junction bases not matched to a gene: 8. The germline V gene has CDR1 SEHNR and CDR2 FQNEAQ (reference sequence). The CDR3 is 16 amino acids. DNA of the CDR3: TGTGCCAGCAGCTTAGCATGGACTAGCGGATGGGGTGAGCAGTTCTTC. As protein: CASSLAWTSGWGEQFF. Full variable domain (remainder filled in from reference TRBV7-9 and TRBJ2-1): DTGVSQNPRHKITKRGQNVTFRCDPISEHNRLYWYRQTLGQGPEFLTYFQNEAQLEKSRLLSDRFSAERPKGSFSTLEIQRTEQGDSAMYLCASSLAWTSGWGEQFFGPGTRLTVL.

This clonotype was counted a few times. The V and J genes are TRBV2 and TRBJ1-1; D is possibly TRBD1 (6 bases). V was trimmed by 5 bases and J by 2 bases, leaving 12 bases between them. The length of the CDR3 is 14 residues. Germline assignment: CDR1 SNHLY and CDR2 FYNNEI. Here the CDR3 reads CASSLTGTNTEAFF. CDR3 sequence (DNA): TGTGCCAGCAGTTTGACAGGAACTAACACTGAAGCTTTCTTT.

On this clonotype itself: The junction departs from the called germline gene at one end, perhaps through a read error. The chain is built from TRBV10-2 and TRBJ1-5; a possible D gene is TRBD1 (6 bases). Germline CDR1 reads WSHSY; CDR2 reads SAAADI. The CDR3 covers 15 residues. The CDR3 spells CASSVGASSNQPQNF. For the CDR3, the DNA is TGCGCCAGCAGTGTGGGGGCGAGTAGCAATCAGCCCCAGAATTTT.

The CDR3 sequence: CAWSVGAGGPDTQYF. The CDR3 coding sequence is TGTGCCTGGAGTGTAGGAGCGGGAGGCCCAGATACGCAGTATTTT. The rearrangement joins TRBV30 to TRBJ2-3, with 9 bases aligning to TRBD2. The germline V gene has CDR1 GTSNPN and CDR2 SVGIG (reference sequence). J gave up 4 bases and V 0 bases, and 5 bases lay outside the gene matches. The CDR3 extends over 15 amino acids.